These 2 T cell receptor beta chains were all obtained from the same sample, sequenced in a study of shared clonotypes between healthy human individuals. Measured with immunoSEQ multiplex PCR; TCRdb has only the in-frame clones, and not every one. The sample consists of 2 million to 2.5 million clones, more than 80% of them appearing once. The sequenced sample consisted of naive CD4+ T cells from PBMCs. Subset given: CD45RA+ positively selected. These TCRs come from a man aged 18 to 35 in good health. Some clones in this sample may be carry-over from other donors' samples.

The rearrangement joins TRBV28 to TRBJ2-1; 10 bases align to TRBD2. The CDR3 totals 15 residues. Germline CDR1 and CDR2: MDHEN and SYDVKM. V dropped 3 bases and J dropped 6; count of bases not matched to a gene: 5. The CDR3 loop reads CASSLWTSGLNEQFF. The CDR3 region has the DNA TGTGCCAGCAGTTTGTGGACTAGCGGCCTCAATGAGCAGTTCTTC.

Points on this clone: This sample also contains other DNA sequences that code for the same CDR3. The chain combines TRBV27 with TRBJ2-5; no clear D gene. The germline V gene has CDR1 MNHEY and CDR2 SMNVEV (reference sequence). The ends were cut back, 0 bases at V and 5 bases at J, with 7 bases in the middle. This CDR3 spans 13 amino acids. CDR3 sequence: CASSLSGVETQYF. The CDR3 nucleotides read TGTGCCAGCAGTTTATCTGGCGTCGAGACCCAGTACTTC.